This paragraph covers one T cell receptor (beta chain) sequence. Its target is not known. The data belong to a study of shared clonotypes between healthy human individuals. Overall study results and limits: Although depth was large, rarefaction showed that sequencing of the sorted subsets was incomplete. Sequencing depth was expected to influence donor clonotype sharing. Non-shared clonotypes had lower generation probabilities than clonotypes shared by all four sorted-subset donors.

From germline, CDR1 is MDHEN and CDR2 SYDVKM. V was clipped by 5 bases and J by 2 bases; unmatched bases: 6. This CDR3 has 16 amino acids. Repertoires were generated with immunoSEQ multiplex PCR, while TCRdb's copy carries only in-frame clones and drops some. The table shows 650,000 to 700,000 clones, with 90% occurring only once. The V call is TRBV28, the J call TRBJ2-7; 13 positions agree with TRBD2. Sequencing used memory CD8+ T cells from PBMCs. Documented subset: CD45RO+ cells pooled with CCR7-negative TemRA cells. The clonotype was recovered from a man between 18 and 35 years old in good health. Some clones in this sample may be carry-over from other donors' samples. CDR3: CASSHRTSGRTYEQYF. Written as DNA, the CDR3 is TGTGCCAGCAGTCACCGGACTAGCGGGAGAACCTACGAGCAGTACTTC. The full variable domain, with the rest looked up from reference TRBV28 and TRBJ2-7, is DVKVTQSSRYLVKRTGEKVFLECVQDMDHENMFWYRQDPGLGLRLIYFSYDVKMKEKGDIPEGYSVSREKKERFSLILESASTNQTSMYLCASSHRTSGRTYEQYFGPGTRLTVT.